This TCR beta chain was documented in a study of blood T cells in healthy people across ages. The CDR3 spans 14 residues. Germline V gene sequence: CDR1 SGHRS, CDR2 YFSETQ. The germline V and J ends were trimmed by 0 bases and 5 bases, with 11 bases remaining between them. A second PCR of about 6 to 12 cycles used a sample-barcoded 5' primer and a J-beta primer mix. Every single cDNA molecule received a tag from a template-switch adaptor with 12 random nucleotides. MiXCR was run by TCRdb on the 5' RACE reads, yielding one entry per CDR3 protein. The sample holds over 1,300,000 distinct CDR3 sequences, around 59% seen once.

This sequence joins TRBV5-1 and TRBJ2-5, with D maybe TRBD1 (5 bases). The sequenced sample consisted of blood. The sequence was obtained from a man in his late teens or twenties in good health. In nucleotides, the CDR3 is TGCGCCAGCAGCTTGGATCGAGCAGGGGAGACCCAGTACTTC. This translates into CASSLDRAGETQYF. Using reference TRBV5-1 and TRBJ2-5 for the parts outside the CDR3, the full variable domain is KAGVTQTPRYLIKTRGQQVTLSCSPISGHRSVSWYQQTPGQGLQFLFEYFSETQRNKGNFPGRFSGRQFSNSRSEMNVSTLELGDSALYLCASSLDRAGETQYFGPGTRLLVL.